These 32 T cell receptor beta chains were all obtained from the same sample, sequenced in a study of cytomegalovirus exposure and HLA in healthy donors. PCR primers comprised 60 Vbeta and 13 Jbeta primers. Only in-frame clones appear in the TCRdb table, and some are missing; sequencing was by immunoSEQ multiplex PCR. The repertoire table contains under 45,000 clones. Sequencing was carried out using PBMCs. These TCRs come from a male donor in good health and CMV-seronegative.

The chain employs TRBV2 and TRBJ1-5; D unresolved. Germline V lookup: CDR1 SNHLY, CDR2 FYNNEI. Trimming shortened V by 4 bases and J by 0 bases, and 10 bases separated the two germline ends. This CDR3 has 15 residues. In nucleotides, the CDR3 is TGTGCCAGCAGTGCCGAGGATCATAGCAATCAGCCCCAGCATTTT. Encoded protein: CASSAEDHSNQPQHF.

The V and J genes are TRBV7-2 and TRBJ1-2, with D possibly matching TRBD1 (6 bases). Germline V CDR1 and CDR2: SGHTA, FQGNSA. V lost 5 bases and J 14 bases, leaving 18 bases between the germline ends. The CDR3 runs to 12 residues. The CDR3, as DNA: TGTGCCAGCAGCCCGGCGGGGGCGGAGGGGACCTTC. Protein: CASSPAGAEGTF. The variable domain in full, completed from reference TRBV7-2 and TRBJ1-2, reads GAGVSQSPSNKVTEKGKDVELRCDPISGHTALYWYRQSLGQGLEFLIYFQGNSAPDKSGLPSDRFSAERTGGSVSTLTIQRTQQEDSAVYLCASSPAGAEGTFGSGTRLTVV.

The chain has TRBV5-1 and TRBJ1-1; a possible D gene is TRBD1 (5 bases). Germline CDR1 is SGHRS and CDR2 is YFSETQ. The CDR3 spans 13 residues. Trimming removed 0 bases from V and 6 bases from J, with 9 bases in between. CDR3 residues: CASSLAGRSEAFF. The CDR3 region has the DNA TGCGCCAGCAGCTTGGCAGGGAGGTCTGAAGCTTTCTTT.

V is TRBV5-4 and J is TRBJ2-7, with 7 nucleotides matching TRBD2. V was pared by 4 bases and J by 2 bases, with 9 bases of the junction left unmatched. Germline CDR1 is SGHNT and CDR2 is YYREEE (reference sequence). The CDR3 covers 15 residues. The CDR3 here is CASSPGGGPAYEQYF. Written as DNA, the CDR3 is TGTGCCAGCAGCCCTGGGGGAGGGCCGGCCTACGAGCAGTACTTC.

In DNA, the CDR3 is TGTGCCAGCAGCCGGACAGGTGGGCTCGGGCCCCAGCATTTT. This sequence encodes CASSRTGGLGPQHF. This rearrangement joins TRBV6-5 to TRBJ1-5, with 7 bases that match TRBD1. The CDR3 totals 14 residues. CDR1 is MNHEY, CDR2 SVGAGI, per germline. V lost 6 bases and J lost 9; bases outside the gene matches: 11.

The V gene is TRBV2, the J gene TRBJ1-2, with D unclear. V shed 9 bases and J shed 4 bases, with 21 bases lying between them. CDR1 SNHLY and CDR2 FYNNEI come from the germline V gene. This CDR3 region has 15 residues. CDR3 in DNA: TGTGCCAGTGGAGGCCTTGATCCTATTTCCTATGGCTACACCTTC. Protein product: CASGGLDPISYGYTF.

J is TRBJ1-1 and V is TRBV6-4; 7 positions match TRBD1. The CDR3 is made up of 16 amino acids. CDR1 is MRHNA and CDR2 is SNTAGT in the germline V gene. The trim removed 8 bases at V and 11 bases at J, leaving 23 bases unmatched. The CDR3 protein is CASRPSGTAEGAPAFF. The CDR3 nucleotides are TGTGCCAGCCGCCCAAGTGGGACAGCCGAGGGGGCCCCCGCTTTCTTT.

The chain combines TRBV5-1 with TRBJ2-5, with 8 bases that match TRBD2. Per the germline V gene, CDR1 is SGHRS and CDR2 is YFSETQ. CDR3 length: 15 residues. The trim removed 0 bases at V and 3 bases at J, leaving 4 bases unmatched. CDR3 in amino acids: CASSLARGGKETQYF. In DNA, the CDR3 is TGCGCCAGCAGCTTGGCTCGCGGGGGGAAAGAGACCCAGTACTTC. Based on the CDR3 plus reference TRBV5-1 and TRBJ2-5, the full variable domain is KAGVTQTPRYLIKTRGQQVTLSCSPISGHRSVSWYQQTPGQGLQFLFEYFSETQRNKGNFPGRFSGRQFSNSRSEMNVSTLELGDSALYLCASSLARGGKETQYFGPGTRLLVL.

The J gene is TRBJ1-5, the V gene TRBV19; weak D call: TRBD1 (5 bases). CDR3 length: 15 amino acids. Per germline, CDR1 LNHDA and CDR2 SQIVND (reference sequence). Between the trimmed V and J ends, which lost 8 bases and 6 bases, there was a span of 20 bases. The CDR3 DNA sequence: TGTGCCAGTTCCACTGACAGAGCCCCAGGTCAGCCCCAGCATTTT. As protein: CASSTDRAPGQPQHF. Full variable domain (missing parts from reference TRBV19 and TRBJ1-5): DGGITQSPKYLFRKEGQNVTLSCEQNLNHDAMYWYRQDPGQGLRLIYYSQIVNDFQKGDIAEGYSVSREKKESFPLTVTSAQKNPTAFYLCASSTDRAPGQPQHFGDGTRLSIL.

The J gene is TRBJ1-2, the V gene TRBV4-1; D may be TRBD1 (6 bases). Trimming cost V 0 bases and J 4 bases, with 18 bases left between them. CDR1 and CDR2 from the germline V gene are MGHRA and YSYEKL. The CDR3 runs 17 residues. The CDR3 loop is CASSQDLGTWSGYGYTF. The CDR3 DNA follows: TGCGCCAGCAGCCAAGATTTGGGGACATGGTCAGGCTATGGCTACACCTTC.

The rearrangement uses TRBV15 and TRBJ2-1; TRBD2 might be the D (6 bases). The CDR3 is 16 residues long. Germline CDR1 LNHNV, CDR2 YYDKDF (reference sequence). Trimming took 5 bases from V and 1 from J, leaving 15 bases between them. The CDR3 loop reads CATSPGGTKSYNEQFF. As DNA, the CDR3 is TGTGCCACCAGCCCAGGAGGGACCAAGTCCTACAATGAGCAGTTCTTC.

The chain carries TRBV6-1 and TRBJ2-3, with 8 nucleotides matching TRBD2. This CDR3 is built from 16 residues. After removal of 1 base from V and 4 bases from J, the junction contained 7 bases not matched to a gene. Germline CDR1 reads MNHNS; CDR2 reads SASEGT. The CDR3 region is CASSEVVKRGSDTQYF. The CDR3 DNA sequence: TGTGCCAGCAGTGAAGTCGTCAAGCGGGGGTCAGATACGCAGTATTTT.

CDR3 sequence: CASSGTPGNQPQHF. The CDR3 bases are TGTGCCAGTAGTGGGACACCGGGCAATCAGCCCCAGCATTTT. This chain links TRBV19 with TRBJ1-5; tentative D call: TRBD1 (6 bases). CDR1 is LNHDA and CDR2 is SQIVND in the germline V gene (reference sequence). Trimming stripped 5 bases from V and 2 bases from J, with 10 bases between. There are 14 residues in the CDR3.

This chain connects TRBV13 to TRBJ2-3; TRBD1 agrees at 8 bases. Trimming cost V 5 bases and J 7 bases; bases outside gene matches: 11. The CDR3 is 15 residues long. In germline, CDR1 is PRHDT, CDR2 FYEKMQ (reference sequence). The CDR3 DNA reads TGTGCCAGCAGCCACCCCGGACAGGGAACGTATACGCAGTATTTT. This translates into CASSHPGQGTYTQYF.

J is TRBJ1-3 and V is TRBV4-1; a weak D match, TRBD1 (5 bases). The CDR3 spans 16 residues. CDR1 and CDR2 from the germline V gene are MGHRA and YSYEKL. V gave up 0 bases and J gave up 1 base, with 10 bases separating them. The CDR3 nucleotides are TGCGCCAGCAGCCAAGATAGGGGAAGGTCTGGAAACACCATATATTTT. This sequence encodes CASSQDRGRSGNTIYF.

This rearrangement joins TRBV6-5 to TRBJ2-7; D gene ambiguous. CDR1 and CDR2 from the germline V gene are MNHEY and SVGAGI. The CDR3 has 13 residues. Trimming shortened V by 7 bases and J by 0 bases, and 10 bases separated the two germline ends. The CDR3 nucleotides are TGTGCCAGCACCCTCAGAGGCTCCTACGAGCAGTACTTC. This gives the protein CASTLRGSYEQYF.

Comment on this clone: One junction end disagrees with the germline gene, perhaps due to a read error. The rearrangement links TRBV9 to TRBJ2-4, with TRBD1 matching over 7 bases. The CDR3 is made up of 15 amino acids. CDR1 is SGDLS and CDR2 is YYNGEE in the germline V gene. The CDR3 region has the DNA TGTGCCAGCAGCTCCGGGGACAGTTCCAAAACCATTCAGTACTTC. It translates to CASSSGDSSKTIQYF.

The chain uses TRBV14 and TRBJ2-2; D gene ambiguous. The germline V gene encodes CDR1 SGHDN and CDR2 FVKESK. V lost 2 bases to trimming and J lost 1 base, with 5 bases between them. This CDR3 is built from 14 residues. CDR3 in DNA: TGTGCCAGCAGCCAACTCCTGAACACCGGGGAGCTGTTTTTT. This translates into CASSQLLNTGELFF.

In DNA form, the CDR3 reads TGTGCCAGCAGTCAGGACAGGGGAAGAGGCTACACCTTC. Residues: CASSQDRGRGYTF. The chain joins TRBV2 to TRBJ1-2; 9 bases are shared with TRBD1. V trimming: 5 bases; J trimming: 8 bases; junction bases outside the gene matches: 6. The germline V gene has CDR1 SNHLY and CDR2 FYNNEI. The CDR3 runs to 13 residues.

The V and J genes are TRBV6-5 and TRBJ1-1; 8 bases are shared with TRBD1. Germline V gene data show CDR1 as MNHEY and CDR2 as SVGAGI. CDR3 length equals 13 residues. J lost 6 bases, V lost 6 bases, and 6 bases had no gene match. The CDR3 DNA reads as TGTGCCAGCAGATACGACAGGGGATCTGAAGCTTTCTTT. Translating it yields CASRYDRGSEAFF.

The chain has TRBV6-1 and TRBJ2-7; 8 bases are shared with TRBD1. Per the germline V gene, CDR1 is MNHNS and CDR2 is SASEGT. Unmatched junction bases numbered 5, after V lost 2 bases and J lost 2 bases. There are 15 residues in the CDR3. For the CDR3, the DNA is TGTGCCAGCAGTGAATGGGACAGGTACACCTACGAGCAGTACTTC. Translating it yields CASSEWDRYTYEQYF.

V usage is TRBV2 and J usage is TRBJ1-1; 8 bases map to TRBD1. CDR3 length equals 14 residues. V was pared by 11 bases and J by 4 bases, with 12 bases of the junction left unmatched. The germline V gene encodes CDR1 SNHLY and CDR2 FYNNEI. The chain's CDR3 is CAGGGQGAITEAFF. For the CDR3, the DNA is TGTGCCGGAGGGGGGCAGGGGGCGATCACTGAAGCTTTCTTT.

The chain carries TRBV7-9 and TRBJ2-7; D may be TRBD2 (6 bases). CDR1 is SEHNR, CDR2 FQNEAQ, per germline (reference sequence). V lost 5 bases and J 0 bases, leaving 11 bases between the germline ends. CDR3 length: 14 amino acids. This CDR3 reads CASSPRGNSYEQYF. CDR3 nucleotides: TGTGCCAGCAGCCCCCGCGGGAACTCCTACGAGCAGTACTTC. Full variable domain (outside the CDR3, taken from reference TRBV7-9 and TRBJ2-7): DTGVSQNPRHKITKRGQNVTFRCDPISEHNRLYWYRQTLGQGPEFLTYFQNEAQLEKSRLLSDRFSAERPKGSFSTLEIQRTEQGDSAMYLCASSPRGNSYEQYFGPGTRLTVT.

The CDR3 nucleotides are TGCGCCAGCAGCTTGGGTCAGGGGTTGGGTGAGCAGTACTTC. Protein sequence: CASSLGQGLGEQYF. The genes are TRBV5-1 and TRBJ2-7; possibly TRBD1 for D (6 bases). This CDR3 has 14 amino acids. CDR1 and CDR2 (germline): SGHRS, YFSETQ. V lost 0 bases, J lost 7 bases, and 14 bases lay in between. The full variable domain, in which reference TRBV5-1 and TRBJ2-7 provide the parts outside the CDR3, is KAGVTQTPRYLIKTRGQQVTLSCSPISGHRSVSWYQQTPGQGLQFLFEYFSETQRNKGNFPGRFSGRQFSNSRSEMNVSTLELGDSALYLCASSLGQGLGEQYFGPGTRLTVT.

The J gene is TRBJ2-1, the V gene TRBV28, with D possibly matching TRBD2 (6 bases). Between the trimmed V and J ends, which lost 7 bases and 7 bases, there was a span of 20 bases. This CDR3 is 15 amino acids long. Germline loops: CDR1 MDHEN, CDR2 SYDVKM. The CDR3 loop is CASTLQGLNGNEQFF. Here the CDR3 DNA reads TGTGCCAGCACATTACAAGGACTAAACGGGAATGAGCAGTTCTTC.

Details on this clone: At one of its ends the junction is not consistent with the germline gene, which may arise from a read error. This same CDR3 is encoded by further DNA sequences in the sample. V gene TRBV29-1 combines with J gene TRBJ2-7, with D possibly TRBD1 on 5 matching bases. There are 12 residues in the CDR3. Germline values: CDR1 SQVTM, CDR2 ANQGSEA. The CDR3 is CSVAQGTYEQYF. The CDR3 DNA reads TGCAGCGTTGCCCAGGGAACCTACGAACAGTACTTC.

The rearrangement links TRBV27 to TRBJ2-5, with a possible D match to TRBD1 (6 bases). The last part of the DNA fits TRBJ2-7 better; the J call may be wrong. The CDR3 is 13 residues long. Germline lookup yields CDR1 MNHEY and CDR2 SMNVEV (reference sequence). As DNA, the CDR3 is TGTGCCAGCGGATTGAAGGGGGACTACGAGCAGTACTTC. This sequence encodes CASGLKGDYEQYF.

This rearrangement joins TRBV10-3 to TRBJ2-5; TRBD1 aligns across 8 bases. After removal of 2 bases from V and 0 bases from J, the junction contained 5 bases not matched to a gene. Germline V gene data show CDR1 as ENHRY and CDR2 as SYGVKD. The CDR3 contains 16 residues. DNA of the CDR3: TGTGCCATCAGTGAGGTGGGACAGGCGTACCAAGAGACCCAGTACTTC. It translates to CAISEVGQAYQETQYF.

The rearrangement joins TRBV19 to TRBJ2-5, with a tentative D call TRBD1 (5 bases). Germline V gene lookup returns CDR1 LNHDA and CDR2 SQIVND (reference sequence). The CDR3 is 12 amino acids. The CDR3 is CVLLGQQETQYF. The CDR3 nucleotides are TGTGTCCTGTTGGGGCAGCAAGAGACCCAGTACTTC. The full variable domain, its missing parts supplied by reference TRBV19 and TRBJ2-5, is DGGITQSPKYLFRKEGQNVTLSCEQNLNHDAMYWYRQDPGQGLRLIYYSQIVNDFQKGDIAEGYSVSREKKESFPLTVTSAQKNPTAFYLCVLLGQQETQYFGPGTRLLVL.

The chain has TRBV5-8 and TRBJ1-1, with D possibly being TRBD1 (5 bases). The CDR3 has 14 amino acids. Trimming took off 0 bases at V and 2 bases at J, with 8 bases between the two ends. Looked up from germline, CDR1 is SGHTS and CDR2 is YDEGEE. The CDR3 spells CASSLDGGNTEAFF. In DNA form, the CDR3 reads TGTGCCAGCAGCTTGGACGGGGGAAACACTGAAGCTTTCTTT.

The chain combines TRBV19 with TRBJ2-7; possible D gene TRBD1, 7 bases. This CDR3 spans 14 amino acids. The germline V and J ends were trimmed by 6 bases and 3 bases, with 15 bases remaining between them. Germline CDR1 and CDR2: LNHDA and SQIVND (reference sequence). CDR3 in amino acids: CASREAGQSYEQYF. CDR3 DNA: TGTGCCAGTAGAGAGGCGGGACAGAGCTACGAGCAGTACTTC.

A word on this clone: This CDR3 is also generated by other DNA sequences in the sample. The chain carries TRBV28 and TRBJ1-2; 7 nucleotides match TRBD1. Germline assignment: CDR1 MDHEN and CDR2 SYDVKM. This CDR3 is built from 13 residues. V lost 9 bases, J lost 3 bases, and 7 bases stayed unmatched. CDR3 sequence reads: CASSRDRYYGYTF. In nucleotides, the CDR3 is TGTGCCAGTAGCCGGGACAGATACTATGGCTACACCTTC.